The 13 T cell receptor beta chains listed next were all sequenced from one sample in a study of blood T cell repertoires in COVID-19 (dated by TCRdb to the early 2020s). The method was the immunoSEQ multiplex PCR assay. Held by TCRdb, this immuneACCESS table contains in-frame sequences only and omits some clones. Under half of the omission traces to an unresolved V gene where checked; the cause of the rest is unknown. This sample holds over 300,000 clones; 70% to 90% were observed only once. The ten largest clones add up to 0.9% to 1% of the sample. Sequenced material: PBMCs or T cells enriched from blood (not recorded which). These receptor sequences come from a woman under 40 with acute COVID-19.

The chain's CDR3 is CASGPGQGFLGYTF. The CDR3 DNA sequence: TGTGCTAGTGGTCCGGGACAGGGGTTTTTGGGCTACACCTTC. This chain uses TRBV12-5 with TRBJ1-2, with TRBD1 matching over 10 bases. This CDR3 comprises 14 residues. V lost 5 bases to trimming and J lost 8 bases; unmatched junction nucleotides: 8. CDR1 LGHNT and CDR2 FRNRAP come from the germline V gene.

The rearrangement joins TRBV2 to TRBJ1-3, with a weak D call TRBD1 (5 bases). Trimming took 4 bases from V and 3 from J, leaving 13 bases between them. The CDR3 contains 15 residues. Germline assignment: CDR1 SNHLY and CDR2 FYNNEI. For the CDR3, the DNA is TGTGCCAGCAGTGTGAACAGGTGGGGTGGAAACACCATATATTTT. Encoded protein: CASSVNRWGGNTIYF.

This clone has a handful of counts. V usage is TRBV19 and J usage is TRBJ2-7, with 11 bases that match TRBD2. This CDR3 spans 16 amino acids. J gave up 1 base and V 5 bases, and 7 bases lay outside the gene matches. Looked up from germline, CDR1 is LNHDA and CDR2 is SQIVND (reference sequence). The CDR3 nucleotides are TGTGCCAGTAGTTTTGCCGGGACTAGCGGATCCTACGAGCAGTACTTC. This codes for CASSFAGTSGSYEQYF.

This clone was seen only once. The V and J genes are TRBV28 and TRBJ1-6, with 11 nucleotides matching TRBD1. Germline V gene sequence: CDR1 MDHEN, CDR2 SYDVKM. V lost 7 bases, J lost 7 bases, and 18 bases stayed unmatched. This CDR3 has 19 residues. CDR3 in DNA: TGTGCCAGCACCTCACACCGGGACAGGGGGGGATCGGGGAATTCACCCCTCCACTTT. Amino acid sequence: CASTSHRDRGGSGNSPLHF.

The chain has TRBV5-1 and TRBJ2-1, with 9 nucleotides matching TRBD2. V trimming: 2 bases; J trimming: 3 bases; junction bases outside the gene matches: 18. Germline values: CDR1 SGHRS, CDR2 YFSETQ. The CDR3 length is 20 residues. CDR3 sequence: CASSFNSGGFQPVGYNEQFF. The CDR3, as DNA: TGCGCCAGCAGCTTTAATAGCGGGGGTTTTCAGCCCGTGGGCTACAATGAGCAGTTCTTC.

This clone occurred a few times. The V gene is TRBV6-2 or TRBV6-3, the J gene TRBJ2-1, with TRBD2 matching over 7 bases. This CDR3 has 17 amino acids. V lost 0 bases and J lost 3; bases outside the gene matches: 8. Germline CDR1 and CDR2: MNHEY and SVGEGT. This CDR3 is CASSYSKRDGLYNEQFF. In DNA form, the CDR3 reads TGTGCCAGCAGTTACTCGAAGCGGGACGGCCTCTACAATGAGCAGTTCTTC.

The CDR3 region has the DNA TGTGCCAGCAGCCCTGGCTGGGGCGAGATGAACACTGAAGCTTTCTTT. It is translated as CASSPGWGEMNTEAFF. This sequence joins TRBV11-3 and TRBJ1-1, with D tentatively TRBD1 (5 bases). Per the germline V gene, CDR1 is SGHNT and CDR2 is YENEEA. V was trimmed by 5 bases and J by 0 bases, leaving 16 bases between them. The length of the CDR3 is 16 residues.

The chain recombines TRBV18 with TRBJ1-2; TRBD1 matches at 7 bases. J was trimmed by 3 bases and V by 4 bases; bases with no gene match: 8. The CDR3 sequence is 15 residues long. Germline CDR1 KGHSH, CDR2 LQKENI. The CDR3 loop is CASSLPTGADYGYTF. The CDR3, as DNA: TGTGCCAGCTCACTTCCTACAGGGGCGGACTATGGCTACACCTTC.

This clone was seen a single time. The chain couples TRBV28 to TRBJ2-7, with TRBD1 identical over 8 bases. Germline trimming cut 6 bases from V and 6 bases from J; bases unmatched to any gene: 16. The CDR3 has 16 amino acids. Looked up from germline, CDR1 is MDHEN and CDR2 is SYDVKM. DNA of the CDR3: TGTGCCAGCAGCCTACCGGTACCGGGACAGGCAAGCGAGCAGTACTTC. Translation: CASSLPVPGQASEQYF.

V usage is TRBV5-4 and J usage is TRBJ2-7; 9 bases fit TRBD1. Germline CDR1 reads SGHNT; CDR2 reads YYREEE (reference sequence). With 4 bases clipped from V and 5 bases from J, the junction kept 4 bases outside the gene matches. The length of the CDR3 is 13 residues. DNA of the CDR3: TGTGCCAGCAGCCAGACAGGGGGGGACGAGCAGTACTTC. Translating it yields CASSQTGGDEQYF.

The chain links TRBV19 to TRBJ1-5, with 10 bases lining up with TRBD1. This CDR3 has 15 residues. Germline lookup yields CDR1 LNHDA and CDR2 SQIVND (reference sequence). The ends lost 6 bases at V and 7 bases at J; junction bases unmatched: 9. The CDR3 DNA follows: TGTGCCAGTAGGCCTAAGACAGGGGGCATCCAGCCCCAGCATTTT. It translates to CASRPKTGGIQPQHF.

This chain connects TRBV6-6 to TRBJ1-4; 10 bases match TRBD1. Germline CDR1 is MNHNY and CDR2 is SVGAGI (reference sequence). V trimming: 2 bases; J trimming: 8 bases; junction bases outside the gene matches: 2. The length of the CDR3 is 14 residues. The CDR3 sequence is CASSYGTGDEKLFF. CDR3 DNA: TGTGCCAGCAGTTACGGGACAGGGGACGAAAAACTGTTTTTT.

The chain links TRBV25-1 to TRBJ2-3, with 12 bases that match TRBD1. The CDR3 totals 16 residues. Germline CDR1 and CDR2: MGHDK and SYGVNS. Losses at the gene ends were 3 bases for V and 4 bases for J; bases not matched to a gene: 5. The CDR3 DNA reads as TGTGCCAGCAGTGACCGGGACAGGGGGCTCCCAGATACGCAGTATTTT. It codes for CASSDRDRGLPDTQYF.